This T cell receptor (beta chain) derives from a study of neurological immune-mediated disorders. Germline CDR1 and CDR2: SGHTA and FQGNSA. This CDR3 has 15 residues. The J segment lost 2 bases and the V segment lost 5 bases, leaving 6 bases of the junction unmatched. The table lists this clonotype with many counts. Via MiXCR, TCRdb re-called the 5' RACE reads, giving one row per CDR3 protein. The repertoire consists of 75,000 to 85,000 distinct CDR3 sequences, with 15% to 20% occurring once and the leading ten covering 15%. The receptor was derived from a woman between 40 and 50 years old in good health. The rearrangement uses TRBV7-2 and TRBJ1-2, with 9 nucleotides matching TRBD1. Sequencing input: PBMCs. Written as DNA, the CDR3 is TGTGCCAGCAGCCGGGACAGGGATTCAAACTATGGCTACACCTTC. It encodes CASSRDRDSNYGYTF.